These 26 T cell receptor beta chains came from one sample sequenced in a study of blood T cell repertoires in COVID-19. The method was immunoSEQ multiplex PCR; TCRdb's version includes in-frame clones alone and lacks a portion of them. Of more than 100,000 clones listed, around 81% are singletons. Source material: peripheral blood. The receptors here all came from a woman aged 55-69 years with active or convalescent COVID-19.

The chain has TRBV7-2 and TRBJ1-6, with TRBD1 identical over 8 bases. In germline, CDR1 is SGHTA, CDR2 FQGNSA. Trimming removed 5 bases from V and 7 bases from J; junction bases left unmatched: 7. This CDR3 is 15 amino acids long. The CDR3 protein is CASSMNRGRNSPLHF. CDR3 DNA: TGTGCCAGCAGCATGAACAGGGGGAGGAATTCACCCCTCCACTTT.

The chain couples TRBV12-5 to TRBJ1-1, with 7 bases aligning to TRBD1. Germline V CDR1 and CDR2: LGHNT, FRNRAP. After removal of 1 base from V and 1 base from J, the junction contained 3 bases not matched to a gene. This CDR3 spans 15 amino acids. CDR3 sequence reads: CASGLGQGGNTEAFF. Here the CDR3 DNA reads TGTGCTAGTGGTTTGGGACAGGGCGGGAACACTGAAGCTTTCTTT.

In this sample, this clone turned up a few times. J is TRBJ2-5 and V is TRBV19; 7 bases are a match to TRBD2. The V and J ends lost 1 base and 2 bases, in that order; junction bases with no gene match: 4. CDR3 length: 15 residues. Germline CDR1 and CDR2: LNHDA and SQIVND (reference sequence). The CDR3 spells CASSIGAGVQETQYF. CDR3 nucleotides: TGTGCCAGTAGTATAGGCGCGGGGGTACAAGAGACCCAGTACTTC.

The chain links TRBV19 to TRBJ2-3, with 14 bases matching TRBD2. The germline V gene encodes CDR1 LNHDA and CDR2 SQIVND (reference sequence). There are 16 residues in the CDR3. J gave up 3 bases and V 9 bases, and 8 bases lay outside the gene matches. The CDR3 reads CASSPGTSGRTDTQYF. The CDR3 coding sequence is TGTGCCAGCAGTCCGGGGACTAGCGGGAGAACAGATACGCAGTATTTT.

This rearrangement joins TRBV14 to TRBJ1-2; TRBD1 matches 8 bases. This CDR3 has 12 residues. CDR1 and CDR2 from the germline V gene are SGHDN and FVKESK. The V segment lost 4 bases and the J segment 13 bases; nucleotides outside the gene matches: 8. The CDR3 bases are TGTGCCAGCAGCCCTATGGACAGGGCGGTCACCTTC. Its protein product is CASSPMDRAVTF.

This clone was observed once. The genes are TRBV9 and TRBJ2-1; D is possibly TRBD1 (6 bases). Germline loops: CDR1 SGDLS, CDR2 YYNGEE. The V end lost 4 bases, the J end lost 4 bases, and 15 bases lay between the germline ends. The CDR3 consists of 15 residues. The chain's CDR3 is CASSPTATGYNEQFF. The DNA of the CDR3 is TGTGCCAGCAGCCCTACCGCGACAGGTTACAATGAGCAGTTCTTC.

V usage is TRBV28 and J usage is TRBJ1-2, with D perhaps TRBD1 (6 bases). Germline V gene data show CDR1 as MDHEN and CDR2 as SYDVKM. The V end was cut by 2 bases, the J end by 7 bases, with 11 bases between. The CDR3 spans 13 residues. The CDR3 reads CASSLDRRPGYTF. The CDR3 region has the DNA TGTGCCAGCAGTTTAGACAGGCGGCCTGGCTACACCTTC.

The chain has TRBV13 and TRBJ2-5; no clear D gene. V gave up 0 bases and J gave up 2 bases, with 7 bases separating them. Germline CDR1 and CDR2: PRHDT and FYEKMQ (reference sequence). The CDR3 has 14 amino acids. The CDR3 protein is CASSLGRWQETQYF. Written as DNA, the CDR3 is TGTGCCAGCAGCTTAGGTCGGTGGCAAGAGACCCAGTACTTC.

The CDR3 region is CASSLLAGGTFGELFF. DNA of the CDR3: TGCGCCAGCAGCTTGTTAGCGGGGGGAACCTTCGGGGAGCTGTTTTTT. The rearrangement joins TRBV5-1 to TRBJ2-2; 10 nucleotides match TRBD2. CDR3 length equals 16 residues. Trimming removed 1 base from V and 7 bases from J; junction bases left unmatched: 7. Germline-derived CDR1 and CDR2 are SGHRS and YFSETQ.

The rearrangement uses TRBV4-2 and TRBJ2-2; TRBD2 matches at 7 bases. Trimming took 0 bases from V and 2 from J; bases not matched to a gene: 9. Germline lookup yields CDR1 LGHNA and CDR2 YNFKEQ. The CDR3 sequence is 18 residues long. CDR3 residues: CASSQEGLREINTGELFF. In DNA form, the CDR3 reads TGTGCCAGCAGCCAAGAAGGGTTGCGGGAGATTAACACCGGGGAGCTGTTTTTT.

The chain has TRBV6-2 or TRBV6-3 and TRBJ2-1; D is unresolved. The CDR3 sequence is 14 residues long. With 6 bases removed from V and 3 bases from J, the gap between germline ends came to 12 bases. Germline values: CDR1 MNHEY, CDR2 SVGEGT. The CDR3 protein is CASSPSPLYNEQFF. The DNA for the CDR3 is TGTGCCAGCAGCCCCTCTCCCCTCTACAATGAGCAGTTCTTC.

The rearrangement uses TRBV19 and TRBJ1-3, with 10 bases matching TRBD1. Looked up from germline, CDR1 is LNHDA and CDR2 is SQIVND (reference sequence). V gave up 5 bases and J gave up 2 bases; unmatched junction bases: 6. This CDR3 is 16 amino acids long. The CDR3 spells CASSARDRGPGNTIYF. The CDR3 DNA reads as TGTGCCAGTAGTGCCCGGGACAGGGGTCCTGGAAACACCATATATTTT.

The rearrangement links TRBV6-5 to TRBJ1-1, with 10 bases that match TRBD1. Germline trimming cut 0 bases from V and 5 bases from J; bases unmatched to any gene: 6. The CDR3 extends over 16 amino acids. Germline values: CDR1 MNHEY, CDR2 SVGAGI. In DNA, the CDR3 is TGTGCCAGCAGTTACTCTCCCGGACAGGGGGAAACTGAAGCTTTCTTT. Translating gives CASSYSPGQGETEAFF.

The gene calls are TRBV6-5 and TRBJ2-7, with TRBD2 matching 8 bases. There are 15 residues in the CDR3. Germline assignment: CDR1 MNHEY and CDR2 SVGAGI. V was pared by 6 bases and J by 1 base, with 8 bases of the junction left unmatched. The CDR3 sequence is CASSGGGGHSYEQYF. The CDR3 DNA reads as TGTGCCAGCAGCGGGGGGGGAGGGCATTCCTACGAGCAGTACTTC.

On this clone: Other DNA sequences in this sample translate to the same CDR3. The rearrangement joins TRBV7-2 to TRBJ1-3, with D tentatively TRBD1 (6 bases). The CDR3 spans 14 residues. V lost 3 bases and J lost 2, with 8 bases in between. CDR1 is SGHTA and CDR2 is FQGNSA in the germline V gene. CDR3 coding DNA: TGTGCCAGCAGCTTGGGGGGGCCTGGAAACACCATATATTTT. This translates into CASSLGGPGNTIYF.

This chain uses TRBV3-1 (or the pseudogene TRBV3-2) with TRBJ2-1; perhaps TRBD2 as D (5 bases). The length of the CDR3 is 13 residues. V lost 4 bases to trimming and J lost 9 bases, with 13 bases between them. Germline V gene lookup returns CDR1 LGHDT and CDR2 YNNKEL (reference sequence). The chain's CDR3 is CASSPTPSGEQFF. The DNA for the CDR3 is TGTGCCAGCAGCCCAACCCCCAGCGGTGAGCAGTTCTTC.

The chain has TRBV24-1 and TRBJ2-2; 11 bases align to TRBD2. CDR1 and CDR2 (germline): KGHDR, SFDVKD. Trimming removed 3 bases from V and 5 bases from J; junction bases left unmatched: 13. The CDR3 has 19 amino acids. In DNA, the CDR3 is TGTGCCACCAGTGATGACGCCCGGGCTAGCGGGAGGTATACCGGGGAGCTGTTTTTT. Translation: CATSDDARASGRYTGELFF.

V is TRBV4-3 and J is TRBJ2-7, with a possible D match to TRBD2 (6 bases). The CDR3 totals 15 residues. Germline CDR1 and CDR2: LGHNA and YSLEER. Trimming stripped 3 bases from V and 2 bases from J, with 14 bases between. The CDR3 sequence is CASSQLFSGAYEQYF. As DNA, the CDR3 is TGCGCCAGCAGCCAGCTCTTTAGCGGAGCCTACGAGCAGTACTTC.

The CDR3 loop is CASSPGTGGSEQFF. The CDR3 nucleotides are TGTGCCAGCAGCCCTGGGACAGGGGGCAGTGAGCAGTTCTTC. This rearrangement joins TRBV4-2 to TRBJ2-1, with 12 bases identical to TRBD1. V trimming: 4 bases; J trimming: 9 bases; junction bases outside the gene matches: 4. CDR3 length: 14 amino acids. Per germline, CDR1 LGHNA and CDR2 YNFKEQ.

This chain joins TRBV9 and TRBJ1-1; D is perhaps TRBD1 (6 bases). Deletions cut 0 bases from V and 7 bases from J, with 10 bases between. The CDR3 covers 13 residues. The germline gives CDR1 SGDLS, CDR2 YYNGEE. The CDR3 nucleotides are TGTGCCAGCAGCGTAGGAACGACAGGTGAAGCTTTCTTT. Residues: CASSVGTTGEAFF.

This chain links TRBV5-4 with TRBJ1-6; D is unclear. V was shortened by 4 bases and J by 11 bases, with 13 bases between the two germline ends. Germline V gene lookup returns CDR1 SGHNT and CDR2 YYREEE (reference sequence). The CDR3 runs 13 residues. The CDR3 is CASSRLGDPPLHF. CDR3 DNA sequence: TGTGCCAGCAGCCGCCTCGGAGATCCACCCCTCCACTTT.

This clone occurred once. The rearrangement links TRBV7-8 to TRBJ1-2; no firm D call. The CDR3 is made up of 13 amino acids. The V end lost 5 bases, the J end lost 4 bases, and 11 bases lay between the germline ends. In germline, CDR1 is SGHVS, CDR2 FQNEAQ. CDR3 region: CASSRSSVYGYTF. In DNA, the CDR3 is TGTGCCAGCAGCCGATCCAGCGTCTATGGCTACACCTTC.

The V gene is TRBV10-3, the J gene TRBJ2-1, with a possible D match to TRBD2 (5 bases). Germline V lookup: CDR1 ENHRY, CDR2 SYGVKD. Trimming shortened V by 10 bases and J by 8 bases, and 21 bases separated the two germline ends. The length of the CDR3 is 14 residues. CDR3 bases: TGTGCCACCAGCGCTAGTCTAGCTGGCGATGAGCAGTTCTTC. Residues: CATSASLAGDEQFF.

The chain uses TRBV7-2 and TRBJ2-1; D perhaps matches TRBD1 (6 bases). CDR1 SGHTA and CDR2 FQGNSA come from the germline V gene. V was trimmed by 2 bases and J by 6 bases, leaving 11 bases between them. The CDR3 sequence is 14 residues long. CDR3 sequence: CASSLPTQGNEQFF. The CDR3 DNA reads as TGTGCCAGCAGCTTACCTACACAGGGCAATGAGCAGTTCTTC.

The chain couples TRBV5-1 to TRBJ1-2; D not certain. The CDR3 consists of 14 residues. The germline gives CDR1 SGHRS, CDR2 YFSETQ. Trimming took 3 bases from V and 1 from J, leaving 10 bases between them. In nucleotides, the CDR3 is TGCGCCAGCAGCTCATACGGGATTAACTATGGCTACACCTTC. It codes for CASSSYGINYGYTF.

CDR3 sequence reads: CASSSAPLHF. In DNA form, the CDR3 reads TGCGCCAGCAGCTCCGCGCCCCTCCACTTT. This rearrangement joins TRBV5-1 to TRBJ1-6; D not resolved. V was trimmed by 3 bases and J by 13 bases, leaving 5 bases between them. Germline lookup yields CDR1 SGHRS and CDR2 YFSETQ. This CDR3 has 10 residues.